Each of the 11 T cell receptor beta chains below was sequenced from the same sample in a study of blood T cell repertoires in COVID-19. Produced via immunoSEQ multiplex PCR; TCRdb's table is partial and in-frame only. Among approximately 190,000 clones, around 80% were seen once, and the ten largest hold 6% to 8%. Sequenced material: peripheral blood. These receptor sequences come from a human donor with acute or convalescent COVID-19. The donor label of this sample is uncertain.

This clone appeared once. The rearrangement uses TRBV2 and TRBJ2-2, with 8 nucleotides matching TRBD2. The ends lost 7 bases at V and 4 bases at J; junction bases unmatched: 5. The length of the CDR3 is 14 residues. The germline CDR1 and CDR2 sequences are SNHLY and FYNNEI. This CDR3 is CASKGTRITGELFF. CDR3 nucleotides: TGTGCCAGCAAGGGGACTAGAATCACCGGGGAGCTGTTTTTT. Drawing the rest from reference TRBV2 and TRBJ2-2, the complete variable domain is EPEVTQTPSHQVTQMGQEVILRCVPISNHLYFYWYRQILGQKVEFLVSFYNNEISEKSEIFDDQFSVERPDGSNFTLKIRSTKLEDSAMYFCASKGTRITGELFFGEGSRLTVL.

A single count supports this clone. This chain joins TRBV28 and TRBJ1-1; TRBD1 matches at 7 bases. CDR3 length equals 15 residues. Germline CDR1 is MDHEN and CDR2 is SYDVKM. Unmatched junction bases numbered 2, after V lost 0 bases and J lost 1 base. The CDR3 region is CASSLWGQRNTEAFF. The CDR3 bases are TGTGCCAGCAGTTTATGGGGACAGAGGAACACTGAAGCTTTCTTT.

The chain combines TRBV25-1 with TRBJ2-5; 15 nucleotides agree with TRBD2. The J segment lost 5 bases and the V segment lost 9 bases, leaving 7 bases of the junction unmatched. Germline CDR1 is MGHDK and CDR2 is SYGVNS. The CDR3 contains 15 residues. The CDR3 coding sequence is TGTGCCAGGGGGGGGACTAGCGGGAGGTCCGAGACCCAGTACTTC. This sequence encodes CARGGTSGRSETQYF.

This rearrangement joins TRBV29-1 to TRBJ2-3; 10 bases fit TRBD2. The CDR3 runs to 14 residues. The V gene end was trimmed by 3 bases and the J gene end by 9 bases; junction bases not matched to a gene: 9. CDR1 and CDR2 from the germline V gene are SQVTM and ANQGSEA. CDR3 sequence reads: CSVDGGLAGVTQYF. The CDR3 DNA sequence: TGCAGCGTTGATGGGGGGCTAGCGGGAGTAACGCAGTATTTT.

The rearrangement uses TRBV27 and TRBJ1-2, with D perhaps TRBD1 (6 bases). Trimming left V 2 bases short and J 4 bases short, with 11 bases between. The CDR3 spans 14 residues. Germline V CDR1 and CDR2: MNHEY, SMNVEV (reference sequence). DNA for the CDR3: TGTGCCAGCAGTTTACGGGGGGCCTCCTATGGCTACACCTTC. This gives the protein CASSLRGASYGYTF.

The chain carries TRBV2 and TRBJ2-3; 15 nucleotides agree with TRBD2. V lost 5 bases and J lost 5; bases outside the gene matches: 5. Germline loops: CDR1 SNHLY, CDR2 FYNNEI. The CDR3 runs 16 residues. The CDR3 coding sequence is TGTGCCAGCAGTACTGGACTAGCGGGAGGGGTAGATACGCAGTATTTT. This encodes CASSTGLAGGVDTQYF.

The chain uses TRBV10-3 and TRBJ2-1, with TRBD2 identical over 12 bases. CDR1 and CDR2 from the germline V gene are ENHRY and SYGVKD. V shed 9 bases, J shed 1 base, and the junction held 4 bases outside the gene matches. CDR3 length: 15 residues. The CDR3 coding sequence is TGTGCCATTCAACTAGCGGGAGGATCCTACAATGAGCAGTTCTTC. Translated, it gives CAIQLAGGSYNEQFF.

The chain is built from TRBV5-1 and TRBJ1-1; D call uncertain. The CDR3 length is 13 residues. CDR1 is SGHRS and CDR2 is YFSETQ in the germline V gene. V was pared by 3 bases and J by 1 base, with 7 bases between. In DNA, the CDR3 is TGCGCCAGCAGCTCAGCAGGGAACACTGAAGCTTTCTTT. Amino acids: CASSSAGNTEAFF.

This sequence joins TRBV5-1 and TRBJ2-1; 7 positions match TRBD1. The CDR3 loop spans 15 amino acids. Germline loops: CDR1 SGHRS, CDR2 YFSETQ. J lost 5 bases, V lost 2 bases, and 7 bases had no gene match. CDR3 amino acids: CASSLIGTVDNEQFF. In DNA, the CDR3 is TGCGCCAGCAGCTTAATCGGGACAGTCGACAATGAGCAGTTCTTC.

V and J are TRBV2 and TRBJ2-7; TRBD2 agrees at 11 bases. CDR1 and CDR2 (germline): SNHLY, FYNNEI. The junction had 4 bases not matched to a gene; V was cut back by 4 bases and J by 2 bases. The CDR3 consists of 15 residues. CDR3 sequence: CASSAGLAGPYEQYF. CDR3 DNA: TGTGCCAGCAGTGCTGGACTAGCGGGCCCCTACGAGCAGTACTTC.

This rearrangement joins TRBV10-3 to TRBJ2-5, with D tentatively TRBD2 (6 bases). Germline CDR1 reads ENHRY; CDR2 reads SYGVKD. Trimming removed 3 bases at V and 0 bases at J, with 8 bases between. The CDR3 consists of 14 residues. The CDR3 loop is CAISDRDYQETQYF. For the CDR3, the DNA is TGTGCCATCAGTGACCGGGACTACCAAGAGACCCAGTACTTC.